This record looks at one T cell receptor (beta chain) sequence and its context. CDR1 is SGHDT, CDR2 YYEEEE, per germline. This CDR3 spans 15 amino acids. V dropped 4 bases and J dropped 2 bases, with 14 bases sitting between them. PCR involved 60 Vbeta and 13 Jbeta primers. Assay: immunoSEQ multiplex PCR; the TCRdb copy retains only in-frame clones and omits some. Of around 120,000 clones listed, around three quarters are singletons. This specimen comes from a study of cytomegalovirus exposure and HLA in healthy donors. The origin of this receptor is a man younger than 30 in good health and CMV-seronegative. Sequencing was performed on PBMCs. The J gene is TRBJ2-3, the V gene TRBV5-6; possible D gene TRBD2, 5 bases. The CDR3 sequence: CASSRGSGYTDTQYF. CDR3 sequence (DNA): TGTGCCAGCAGCCGGGGAAGCGGATACACAGATACGCAGTATTTT.